This TCR beta chain came from a study of tissue T cells after allogeneic stem cell transplantation. The repertoire was sequenced with immunoSEQ multiplex PCR; TCRdb's copy has only in-frame clones and lacks some. The sample lists roughly 5,000 clones, around 45% seen once, with under 15% in the top ten. Trimming cost V 1 base and J 1 base, with 4 bases left between them. The length of the CDR3 is 13 residues. The germline CDR1 and CDR2 sequences are SGHSN and HYEKVE. Regarding time point: mouse harvest day 14 after allogeneic transplant. Mouse grafts combined 10^7 T-cell-depleted bone marrow cells with 10^6 splenic CD5+ T cells. For this clone: Here the gene names and germline are mouse. The read terminates 1 residue before the CDR3 end, so the remaining end is supplied by the germline J gene.

The origin of this receptor is a female BALB/c mouse given C57BL/6 T cells with graft-versus-host disease after an allogeneic hematopoietic cell transplant. Sequenced: gut tissue. V usage is TRBV12-1 and J usage is TRBJ2-1; D not resolved. The CDR3 is CASSLSNYAEQFF. The part of the CDR3 DNA that was read is TGTGCCAGCTCTCTGTCAAACTATGCTGAGCAGTTC. Variable domain in full (rest from reference TRBV12-1 and TRBJ2-1): DSGVVQSPRHIIKEKGGRSVLTCIPISGHSNVVWYQQTLGKELKFLIQHYEKVERDKGFLPSRFSVQQFDDYHSEMNMSALELEDSAMYFCASSLSNYAEQFFGPGTRLTVL.